Described below is a single T cell receptor beta chain sequence and its context. Its target antigen remains unknown. There are no base qualities to consult, and no much larger clone falls within one base. The library was produced with the immunoSEQ multiplex PCR assay. The immuneACCESS repertoire file appears here via TCRdb, limited to in-frame rearrangements. These files lack a portion of the clones; in checked studies, under half of the deficit traces to unresolved V genes, and the cause of the others is not known. The sample table holds 65,000 to 85,000 clones, of which about nine tenths were seen once. The top ten hold 0.39% of the sample. This record comes from a study of technical replicates of blood from a few donors (TCRdb year 2017). V loses 4 bases of germline sequence and J loses 4 bases, and the interval between the two ends is 8 bases. CDR1 and CDR2 are read off the germline V gene (reference sequence) as LNHDA and SQIVND. The CDR3 covers 14 residues, taking in both the cysteine and the phenylalanine. Only the CDR3 DNA stays, 42 bases, in frame from base 1.

The sequence was obtained from a human donor in good health. The sequence joins TRBV19 to TRBJ2-6; the D gene is possibly TRBD1, with 5 bases matching. Sequenced input: T cells isolated from PBMCs. The bases read TGTGCCAGTAGTAACAGGCCAGGGGCCAACGTCCTGACTTTC. This translates into CASSNRPGANVLTF. With all but the CDR3 taken from the reference TRBV19 and TRBJ2-6 genes, the full variable domain is: DGGITQSPKYLFRKEGQNVTLSCEQNLNHDAMYWYRQDPGQGLRLIYYSQIVNDFQKGDIAEGYSVSREKKESFPLTVTSAQKNPTAFYLCASSNRPGANVLTFGAGSRLTVL.